This T cell receptor beta chain comes out of a study of T cells in Graves' hyperthyroidism and ophthalmopathy. The study, taken as a whole, reports: Using 13 V-J features, a model discriminated ophthalmopathy from stable hyperthyroidism. Blood also held most thyroid clonotypes expanded beyond 0.001.

From germline, CDR1 is DFQATT and CDR2 SNEGSKA (reference sequence). Between the trimmed V and J ends, which lost 6 bases and 4 bases, there was a span of 14 bases. The CDR3 runs to 13 residues. RNA transcripts gave rise to amplified TCR beta CDR3 regions. First-round RT-PCR with HTBI primers amplified the TCR CDR3 region. One entry per CDR3 protein results from TCRdb running MiXCR on the multiplex PCR reads. The table lists about 96,000 distinct CDR3 sequences, around 52% of them singletons. The hyperthyroidism patients had all been newly diagnosed, and their disease duration was under 2 months. Their ages ranged from 18 to 65 years. The table lists this clonotype with many counts. Its specificity is unknown.

The material sequenced was blood. The chain has TRBV20-1 and TRBJ2-3; D possibly corresponds to TRBD2 (5 bases). The receptor was derived from a woman between 40 and 55 years old with Graves' hyperthyroidism. The CDR3 region has the DNA TGCAGTGCCGGAGCGGAGGTGGCAGATACGCAGTATTTT. Amino acid sequence: CSAGAEVADTQYF.